This entry lists 27 T cell receptor beta chains sequenced from one sample in a study of blood T cell repertoires in COVID-19. Method: immunoSEQ multiplex PCR; TCRdb's copy keeps in-frame clones and lacks some. The data contain 150,000 to 170,000 clones, under 95% of them singletons. Sequencing was done on a sample of peripheral blood. The receptor source for this set is a man in his fifties with acute or convalescent COVID-19.

V gene TRBV5-8 combines with J gene TRBJ2-1, with 9 bases lining up with TRBD1. The CDR3 length is 15 residues. The J segment lost 3 bases and the V segment lost 4 bases, leaving 5 bases of the junction unmatched. CDR1 and CDR2 from the germline V gene are SGHTS and YDEGEE. Here the CDR3 DNA reads TGTGCCAGCAGCAAGGGACAGGGAAACTACAATGAGCAGTTCTTC. The encoded protein is CASSKGQGNYNEQFF.

V usage is TRBV5-6 and J usage is TRBJ2-6; D is unresolved. The CDR3 sequence is 12 residues long. Germline CDR1 reads SGHDT; CDR2 reads YYEEEE. Between the trimmed V and J ends, which lost 7 bases and 3 bases, there was a span of 5 bases. CDR3 nucleotides: TGTGCCAGCGGCAATGGGGCCAACGTCCTGACTTTC. Its translation: CASGNGANVLTF.

This clone has only one observation. The V gene is TRBV19, the J gene TRBJ1-2; D gene ambiguous. CDR3 length: 13 residues. V dropped 4 bases and J dropped 9 bases, with 15 bases sitting between them. Germline CDR1 LNHDA, CDR2 SQIVND (reference sequence). The CDR3 sequence: CASSTSDFYRYTF. As DNA, the CDR3 is TGTGCCAGTAGTACGTCAGATTTTTATCGCTACACCTTC.

The chain has TRBV5-5 and TRBJ2-6, with TRBD1 matching over 8 bases. This CDR3 has 17 residues. Germline CDR1 and CDR2: SGHKS and YYEKEE (reference sequence). J was trimmed by 2 bases and V by 3 bases; bases with no gene match: 7. DNA of the CDR3: TGTGCCAGCAGCTCGCCAGGGGGCGGAACTGGGGCCAACGTCCTGACTTTC. It specifies CASSSPGGGTGANVLTF.

J is TRBJ1-1 and V is TRBV19; perhaps TRBD1 as D (5 bases). This CDR3 is 14 amino acids long. Germline V gene sequence: CDR1 LNHDA, CDR2 SQIVND (reference sequence). The ends were cut back, 3 bases at V and 7 bases at J, with 15 bases in the middle. The CDR3 here is CASSIVFAQGEAFF. CDR3 in DNA: TGTGCCAGTAGTATCGTGTTCGCGCAGGGTGAAGCTTTCTTT.

This clone was recorded only once. The J gene is TRBJ1-2, the V gene TRBV29-1, with D tentatively TRBD1 (6 bases). The CDR3 contains 13 residues. Germline V gene data show CDR1 as SQVTM and CDR2 as ANQGSEA. V shed 6 bases and J shed 1 base, with 12 bases lying between them. CDR3 residues: CSVVTGNNYGYTF. CDR3 sequence (DNA): TGCAGCGTAGTGACAGGAAATAACTATGGCTACACCTTC.

The chain links TRBV11-2 to TRBJ2-7; weak D call: TRBD2 (5 bases). Germline V gene lookup returns CDR1 SGHAT and CDR2 FQNNGV. The CDR3 contains 13 residues. Trimming cost V 2 bases and J 3 bases, with 8 bases left between them. CDR3 loop: CASSLRADYEQYF. DNA of the CDR3: TGTGCCAGCAGCTTAAGAGCGGACTACGAGCAGTACTTC.

The J gene is TRBJ2-3, the V gene TRBV3-1 (or the pseudogene TRBV3-2), with 13 nucleotides matching TRBD2. CDR1 is LGHDT and CDR2 is YNNKEL in the germline V gene (reference sequence). The J segment lost 1 base and the V segment lost 4 bases, leaving 2 bases of the junction unmatched. The CDR3 covers 16 residues. CDR3 amino acids: CASSRGTSGGTDTQYF. The CDR3 coding sequence is TGTGCCAGCAGCCGCGGGACTAGCGGGGGCACAGATACGCAGTATTTT.

The chain links TRBV20-1 to TRBJ2-7, with a weak D call TRBD1 (5 bases). Germline-derived CDR1 and CDR2 are DFQATT and SNEGSKA (reference sequence). The CDR3 has 11 amino acids. V lost 5 bases, J lost 3 bases, and 8 bases lay in between. The CDR3 bases are TGCAGTGCTGGCCAGGGCTACGAGCAGTACTTC. This sequence encodes CSAGQGYEQYF.

The V and J genes are TRBV6-5 and TRBJ2-7; 9 bases are a match to TRBD1. In germline, CDR1 is MNHEY, CDR2 SVGAGI. The CDR3 spans 14 residues. The ends lost 7 bases at V and 5 bases at J; junction bases unmatched: 9. The CDR3 loop is CASTSGQGKHEQYF. The CDR3 nucleotides are TGTGCCAGCACCTCGGGACAGGGAAAACACGAGCAGTACTTC.

The CDR3 spells CASSQDPGAKNIQYF. CDR3 nucleotides: TGCGCCAGCAGCCAAGACCCAGGAGCCAAAAACATTCAGTACTTC. V usage is TRBV4-3 and J usage is TRBJ2-4; unclear D gene. The CDR3 totals 15 residues. V was clipped by 0 bases and J by 0 bases, with 6 bases between them. CDR1 LGHNA and CDR2 YSLEER come from the germline V gene.

The V call is TRBV4-1, the J call TRBJ2-1; 8 bases agree with TRBD1. Germline CDR1 reads MGHRA; CDR2 reads YSYEKL. Losses at the gene ends were 3 bases for V and 3 bases for J; bases not matched to a gene: 7. The CDR3 is 16 residues long. CDR3 residues: CASSQGQETIYNEQFF. The DNA of the CDR3 is TGCGCCAGCAGCCAGGGACAGGAGACAATCTACAATGAGCAGTTCTTC.

This chain joins TRBV30 and TRBJ2-7; maybe TRBD1 (5 bases). The CDR3 has 13 amino acids. Germline CDR1 reads GTSNPN; CDR2 reads SVGIG (reference sequence). With 5 bases removed from V and 5 bases from J, the gap between germline ends came to 16 bases. This CDR3 is CAWASGMRHEQYF. In DNA, the CDR3 is TGTGCCTGGGCCTCAGGGATGCGGCACGAGCAGTACTTC.

J is TRBJ2-5 and V is TRBV11-2; no reliable D call. The CDR3 totals 15 residues. CDR1 and CDR2 from the germline V gene are SGHAT and FQNNGV. Between the trimmed V and J ends, which lost 3 bases and 3 bases, there was a span of 14 bases. Here the CDR3 reads CASSFSEVEKETQYF. The CDR3 DNA follows: TGTGCCAGCAGCTTTTCTGAGGTAGAAAAAGAGACCCAGTACTTC. Variable domain in full (rest from reference TRBV11-2 and TRBJ2-5): EAGVAQSPRYKIIEKRQSVAFWCNPISGHATLYWYQQILGQGPKLLIQFQNNGVVDDSQLPKDRFSAERLKGVDSTLKIQPAKLEDSAVYLCASSFSEVEKETQYFGPGTRLLVL.

V usage is TRBV9 and J usage is TRBJ2-1; TRBD1 matches 8 bases. From germline, CDR1 is SGDLS and CDR2 YYNGEE. V gave up 0 bases and J gave up 7 bases; unmatched junction bases: 6. CDR3 length: 15 residues. The CDR3 sequence: CASSVGPQGANEQFF. The DNA of the CDR3 is TGTGCCAGCAGCGTAGGTCCCCAGGGGGCTAATGAGCAGTTCTTC.

The chain is built from TRBV2 and TRBJ2-3, with D possibly being TRBD2 (7 bases). Germline CDR1 SNHLY, CDR2 FYNNEI. V was trimmed by 8 bases and J by 5 bases, leaving 17 bases between them. The CDR3 has 14 amino acids. The CDR3 bases are TGTGCCAGCGGTGGGGAGGGGGGACGAGATACGCAGTATTTT. Its translation: CASGGEGGRDTQYF.

This clone was recorded once. The chain is built from TRBV7-6 and TRBJ2-6; D gene unclear. Trimming removed 6 bases at V and 3 bases at J, with 6 bases between. CDR1 and CDR2 from the germline V gene are SGHVS and FNYEAQ. The CDR3 covers 13 residues. DNA for the CDR3: TGTGCCAGCAGTCCCAGTGGGGCCAACGTCCTGACTTTC. Amino acid sequence: CASSPSGANVLTF.

The V and J genes are TRBV7-2 and TRBJ2-1, with TRBD2 matching 11 bases. CDR3 length equals 15 residues. Germline CDR1 is SGHTA and CDR2 is FQGNSA. Germline trimming cut 5 bases from V and 4 bases from J; bases unmatched to any gene: 4. The CDR3 DNA sequence: TGTGCCAGCAGCGCAACTAGCGGGGGATACAATGAGCAGTTCTTC. Its protein is CASSATSGGYNEQFF.

The chain is built from TRBV19 and TRBJ1-5, with no clear D. CDR1 is LNHDA and CDR2 is SQIVND in the germline V gene (reference sequence). The germline V and J ends were trimmed by 0 bases and 0 bases, with 6 bases remaining between them. The CDR3 loop spans 15 amino acids. This chain's CDR3 is CASSIDRYSNQPQHF. For the CDR3, the DNA is TGTGCCAGTAGTATAGACAGATATAGCAATCAGCCCCAGCATTTT.

V and J are TRBV29-1 and TRBJ2-1; 7 bases fit TRBD2. Per germline, CDR1 SQVTM and CDR2 ANQGSEA. The length of the CDR3 is 12 residues. The J segment lost 9 bases and the V segment lost 6 bases, leaving 8 bases of the junction unmatched. The CDR3 nucleotides read TGCAGCGTGGCGGGAGTAGGCGGTGAGCAGTTCTTC. Protein sequence: CSVAGVGGEQFF.

This sequence joins TRBV27 and TRBJ1-1, with unresolved D. Germline assignment: CDR1 MNHEY and CDR2 SMNVEV (reference sequence). Trimming removed 0 bases from V and 2 bases from J, with 13 bases in between. This CDR3 is built from 16 residues. This CDR3 is CASSLSSSGGNTEAFF. The DNA of the CDR3 is TGTGCCAGCAGTTTATCATCTTCGGGAGGCAACACTGAAGCTTTCTTT.

This clone was detected once. This rearrangement joins TRBV11-2 to TRBJ1-6; D gene uncertain. This CDR3 comprises 17 residues. V gave up 4 bases and J gave up 4 bases, with 17 bases separating them. Germline loops: CDR1 SGHAT, CDR2 FQNNGV. The CDR3 loop reads CASSSVGRNGYNSPLHF. The CDR3 DNA reads TGTGCCAGCAGCTCGGTCGGGAGAAACGGATATAATTCACCCCTCCACTTT.

CDR3 sequence (DNA): TGTGCCAGCAGGGCGAGGATGAGGAATTCACCCCTCCACTTT. Translation gives CASRARMRNSPLHF. The genes are TRBV5-6 and TRBJ1-6; D is uncertain. V shed 5 bases and J shed 7 bases, with 13 bases lying between them. This CDR3 has 14 residues. Germline CDR1 SGHDT, CDR2 YYEEEE.

V gene TRBV5-4 combines with J gene TRBJ1-5; no reliable D call. The germline V and J ends were trimmed by 2 bases and 2 bases, with 8 bases remaining between them. This CDR3 has 14 amino acids. CDR1 and CDR2 from the germline V gene are SGHNT and YYREEE (reference sequence). The CDR3 protein is CASSFLPGNQPQHF. CDR3 DNA sequence: TGTGCCAGCAGCTTCTTGCCGGGCAATCAGCCCCAGCATTTT.

The chain recombines TRBV5-5 with TRBJ2-6; D gene uncertain. Trimming left V 1 base short and J 0 bases short, with 5 bases between. This CDR3 is built from 15 residues. From germline, CDR1 is SGHKS and CDR2 YYEKEE (reference sequence). CDR3 DNA sequence: TGTGCCAGCAGCTTGTTCTACTCTGGGGCCAACGTCCTGACTTTC. Encoded protein: CASSLFYSGANVLTF. The complete variable domain, with remaining parts taken from reference TRBV5-5 and TRBJ2-6, reads DAGVTQSPTHLIKTRGQQVTLRCSPISGHKSVSWYQQVLGQGPQFIFQYYEKEERGRGNFPDRFSARQFPNYSSELNVNALLLGDSALYLCASSLFYSGANVLTFGAGSRLTVL.

This sequence joins TRBV7-8 and TRBJ1-5; D unclear. This CDR3 spans 17 amino acids. V lost 1 base, J lost 2 bases, and 15 bases lay in between. In germline, CDR1 is SGHVS, CDR2 FQNEAQ. The CDR3, as DNA: TGTGCCAGCAGCTTAGGCGTTACGGGTATGGGCAATCAGCCCCAGCATTTT. Protein sequence: CASSLGVTGMGNQPQHF.

This rearrangement joins TRBV25-1 to TRBJ2-1, with 9 bases lining up with TRBD2. The CDR3 totals 15 residues. The junction had 6 bases not matched to a gene; V was cut back by 5 bases and J by 4 bases. Germline V CDR1 and CDR2: MGHDK, SYGVNS. DNA of the CDR3: TGTGCCAGCAGTCGTCTAGCGGGACCTTACAATGAGCAGTTCTTC. Translated: CASSRLAGPYNEQFF.